These 21 T cell receptor beta chains originate from one sample sequenced in a study of blood T cell repertoires in COVID-19. Measured with immunoSEQ multiplex PCR; TCRdb has only the in-frame clones, and not every one. The sample holds 200,000 to 300,000 clones, less than 90% seen once. Sequencing was done on a sample of peripheral blood. Source of these receptors: a man under 40 with active or convalescent COVID-19.

The chain has TRBV30 and TRBJ1-3; 7 bases map to TRBD1. Germline CDR1 and CDR2: GTSNPN and SVGIG (reference sequence). The CDR3 is made up of 13 amino acids. V lost 5 bases to trimming and J lost 2 bases; unmatched junction nucleotides: 3. CDR3 in amino acids: CAWATGTGNTIYF. CDR3 DNA: TGTGCCTGGGCGACAGGGACTGGAAACACCATATATTTT.

The J gene is TRBJ2-3, the V gene TRBV9, with 7 positions matching TRBD1. The CDR3 length is 15 residues. Germline V gene lookup returns CDR1 SGDLS and CDR2 YYNGEE. V was clipped by 5 bases and J by 0 bases; unmatched bases: 6. Here the CDR3 reads CASSGGQLSTDTQYF. The CDR3, as DNA: TGTGCCAGCAGTGGGGGACAGCTAAGCACAGATACGCAGTATTTT. The full variable domain, its missing parts supplied by reference TRBV9 and TRBJ2-3, is DSGVTQTPKHLITATGQRVTLRCSPRSGDLSVYWYQQSLDQGLQFLIQYYNGEERAKGNILERFSAQQFPDLHSELNLSSLELGDSALYFCASSGGQLSTDTQYFGPGTRLTVL.

The chain is built from TRBV7-2 and TRBJ1-1; D may be TRBD1 (5 bases). With 5 bases removed from V and 0 bases from J, the gap between germline ends came to 13 bases. CDR1 is SGHTA, CDR2 FQGNSA, per germline. The CDR3 runs to 15 residues. The CDR3 here is CASSSHRTMNTEAFF. For the CDR3, the DNA is TGTGCCAGCAGCAGTCACAGGACCATGAACACTGAAGCTTTCTTT. The whole variable domain, remainder taken from reference TRBV7-2 and TRBJ1-1, is GAGVSQSPSNKVTEKGKDVELRCDPISGHTALYWYRQSLGQGLEFLIYFQGNSAPDKSGLPSDRFSAERTGGSVSTLTIQRTQQEDSAVYLCASSSHRTMNTEAFFGQGTRLTVV.

This rearrangement joins TRBV6-5 to TRBJ1-3, with TRBD1 as a possible D gene (6 bases). This CDR3 contains 15 residues. Deletions cut 4 bases from V and 4 bases from J, with 14 bases between. In germline, CDR1 is MNHEY, CDR2 SVGAGI. In nucleotides, the CDR3 is TGTGCCAGCAGTTCCCAGGGGTTCCTCGGAAACACCATATATTTT. It yields the protein CASSSQGFLGNTIYF.

This chain connects TRBV5-6 to TRBJ2-5; D is perhaps TRBD1 (6 bases). The CDR3 is 14 amino acids. Germline V gives CDR1 SGHDT, CDR2 YYEEEE. With 4 bases removed from V and 4 bases from J, the gap between germline ends came to 14 bases. The CDR3 DNA is TGTGCCAGCAGCCGGAAGACAGGTGCAGAGACCCAGTACTTC. Translation gives CASSRKTGAETQYF.

This clone appeared a few times. Other DNA sequences in the sample encode the same CDR3. The J gene is TRBJ2-1, the V gene TRBV10-1; TRBD2 is a possible D gene (7 bases). The ends were cut back, 0 bases at V and 10 bases at J, with 16 bases in the middle. This CDR3 has 15 residues. Germline V gene lookup returns CDR1 WNHNN and CDR2 SYGVQD (reference sequence). CDR3 DNA: TGCGCCAGCAGTGAGTCTGGGGGGGGGCCGCGGGAGCAGTTCTTC. Translated, it gives CASSESGGGPREQFF.

V is TRBV5-1 and J is TRBJ2-7, with 8 bases that match TRBD1. V lost 2 bases, J lost 2 bases, and 9 bases stayed unmatched. CDR1 is SGHRS, CDR2 YFSETQ, per germline. The CDR3 spans 16 residues. In DNA, the CDR3 is TGCGCCAGCAGCTTAATCCCGACAGGGGTAACCTACGAGCAGTACTTC. Translation: CASSLIPTGVTYEQYF.

The V and J genes are TRBV27 and TRBJ1-2; D is unclear. The CDR3 has 15 amino acids. V was shortened by 2 bases and J by 8 bases, with 18 bases between the two germline ends. The V gene's germline CDR1 is MNHEY and CDR2 SMNVEV (reference sequence). CDR3 in amino acids: CASSLEFSTYQGYTF. In DNA, the CDR3 is TGTGCCAGCAGTTTAGAGTTTTCGACTTATCAGGGCTACACCTTC.

The rearrangement uses TRBV20-1 and TRBJ2-3; 7 nucleotides line up with TRBD2. V trimming: 3 bases; J trimming: 3 bases; junction bases outside the gene matches: 24. Germline CDR1 reads DFQATT; CDR2 reads SNEGSKA (reference sequence). This CDR3 has 20 amino acids. CDR3 DNA: TGCAGTGCTAGTCCCCTCCTACTCCCGCGGGGGACGCGCGGTACAGATACGCAGTATTTT. Translation: CSASPLLLPRGTRGTDTQYF.

This rearrangement joins TRBV19 to TRBJ1-1; possibly TRBD1 for D (5 bases). V was shortened by 1 base and J by 5 bases, with 11 bases between the two germline ends. This CDR3 contains 14 residues. Germline lookup yields CDR1 LNHDA and CDR2 SQIVND (reference sequence). The CDR3 DNA reads TGTGCCAGTAGTATAGTACGGGGGACGACTGAAGCTTTCTTT. Protein sequence: CASSIVRGTTEAFF.

The chain is built from TRBV7-8 and TRBJ1-5; possible D gene TRBD1, 6 bases. In germline, CDR1 is SGHVS, CDR2 FQNEAQ. The germline V and J ends were trimmed by 2 bases and 0 bases, with 17 bases remaining between them. The CDR3 runs to 18 residues. The chain's CDR3 is CASSLINVRTDSNQPQHF. CDR3 nucleotide sequence: TGTGCCAGCAGCTTAATCAATGTTCGGACAGATAGCAATCAGCCCCAGCATTTT. The whole variable domain, remainder taken from reference TRBV7-8 and TRBJ1-5, is GAGVSQSPRYKVAKRGQDVALRCDPISGHVSLFWYQQALGQGPEFLTYFQNEAQLDKSGLPSDRFFAERPEGSVSTLKIQRTQQEDSAVYLCASSLINVRTDSNQPQHFGDGTRLSIL.

The chain couples TRBV9 to TRBJ1-2; TRBD1 aligns across 11 bases. V shed 3 bases and J 8 bases; nucleotides not matched to a gene: 15. This CDR3 spans 17 amino acids. Germline CDR1 and CDR2: SGDLS and YYNGEE. CDR3 coding DNA: TGTGCCAGCAGCGCAGAACGAGGACAGGGGGCGTTCGACGGCTACACCTTC. Protein sequence: CASSAERGQGAFDGYTF.

The chain recombines TRBV5-4 with TRBJ2-5; D possibly corresponds to TRBD2 (6 bases). V was trimmed by 4 bases and J by 5 bases, leaving 12 bases between them. In germline, CDR1 is SGHNT, CDR2 YYREEE (reference sequence). This CDR3 comprises 13 residues. The CDR3 protein is CASSATSLETQYF. CDR3 nucleotides: TGTGCCAGCAGCGCGACTAGTTTGGAGACCCAGTACTTC.

The CDR3 nucleotides read TGCGCCAGCATCCCTCGTTTTGGACAGGGCGCACCTGGGGCCAACGTCCTGACTTTC. Protein: CASIPRFGQGAPGANVLTF. J is TRBJ2-6 and V is TRBV10-2; TRBD1 agrees at 8 bases. After removal of 7 bases from V and 2 bases from J, the junction contained 16 bases not matched to a gene. Looked up from germline, CDR1 is WSHSY and CDR2 is SAAADI. The CDR3 has 19 residues.

Only one count was recorded for this clone. The chain combines TRBV6-5 with TRBJ2-2; possible D gene TRBD1, 6 bases. Germline V lookup: CDR1 MNHEY, CDR2 SVGAGI. CDR3 length: 14 amino acids. The V end lost 6 bases, the J end lost 3 bases, and 11 bases lay between the germline ends. CDR3 in DNA: TGTGCCAGCAGCCCCGGGACATACACCGGGGAGCTGTTTTTT. It yields the protein CASSPGTYTGELFF.

The chain links TRBV9 to TRBJ1-2; D is unresolved. The CDR3 is 13 amino acids. Germline loops: CDR1 SGDLS, CDR2 YYNGEE. Trimming cost V 3 bases and J 6 bases, with 12 bases left between them. CDR3 nucleotide sequence: TGTGCCAGCAGCGCGGTCGAAAGTCATGGCTACACCTTC. It specifies CASSAVESHGYTF.

The CDR3 loop is CASTRQGPNEKLFF. The CDR3 coding sequence is TGCGCCAGCACCAGACAGGGCCCTAATGAAAAACTGTTTTTT. V is TRBV5-1 and J is TRBJ1-4; 7 positions agree with TRBD1. The V gene's germline CDR1 is SGHRS and CDR2 YFSETQ. The CDR3 has 14 amino acids. V trimming: 6 bases; J trimming: 3 bases; junction bases outside the gene matches: 5.

The V gene is TRBV5-6, the J gene TRBJ2-3; 13 nucleotides align to TRBD2. Looked up from germline, CDR1 is SGHDT and CDR2 is YYEEEE. Trimming at V came to 2 bases and at J to 4 bases, leaving 1 base not matched to a gene. The CDR3 is 15 amino acids. CDR3 DNA sequence: TGTGCCAGCAGCTTACTAGCGGGGGGGCCAGATACGCAGTATTTT. Translating it yields CASSLLAGGPDTQYF.

The chain has TRBV5-1 and TRBJ2-7; D is perhaps TRBD2 (6 bases). The germline V gene encodes CDR1 SGHRS and CDR2 YFSETQ. V shed 3 bases and J shed 5 bases, with 21 bases lying between them. The CDR3 loop spans 16 amino acids. CDR3 DNA sequence: TGCGCCAGCAGCTACTCCGCGGGGATCTCCCCGAACGAGCAGTACTTC. Encoded protein: CASSYSAGISPNEQYF.

This chain joins TRBV4-1 and TRBJ2-3; 12 bases map to TRBD2. J lost 2 bases, V lost 3 bases, and 6 bases had no gene match. This CDR3 contains 17 residues. Germline loops: CDR1 MGHRA, CDR2 YSYEKL. The CDR3 protein is CASSHPSGGVHTDTQYF. The CDR3 DNA is TGCGCCAGCAGCCATCCTAGCGGGGGGGTACACACAGATACGCAGTATTTT.

The genes are TRBV4-1 and TRBJ2-7; 8 bases align to TRBD1. CDR3 length: 15 residues. The trim removed 1 base at V and 4 bases at J, leaving 6 bases unmatched. Germline CDR1 reads MGHRA; CDR2 reads YSYEKL. The CDR3 DNA reads TGCGCCAGCAGCCAAGGGACAGGGCGGAGGTACGAGCAGTACTTC. The encoded protein is CASSQGTGRRYEQYF.